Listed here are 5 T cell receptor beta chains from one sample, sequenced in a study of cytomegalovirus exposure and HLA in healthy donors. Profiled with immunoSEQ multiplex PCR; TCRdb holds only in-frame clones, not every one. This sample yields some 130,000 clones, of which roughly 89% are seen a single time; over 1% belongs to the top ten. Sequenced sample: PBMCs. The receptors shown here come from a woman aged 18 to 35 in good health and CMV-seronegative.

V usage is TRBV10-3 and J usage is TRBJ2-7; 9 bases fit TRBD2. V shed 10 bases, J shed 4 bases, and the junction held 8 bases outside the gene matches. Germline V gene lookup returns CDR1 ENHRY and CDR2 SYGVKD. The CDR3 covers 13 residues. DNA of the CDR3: TGTGCCACAGCGGGGGGCAGTTTGTACGAGCAGTACTTC. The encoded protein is CATAGGSLYEQYF.

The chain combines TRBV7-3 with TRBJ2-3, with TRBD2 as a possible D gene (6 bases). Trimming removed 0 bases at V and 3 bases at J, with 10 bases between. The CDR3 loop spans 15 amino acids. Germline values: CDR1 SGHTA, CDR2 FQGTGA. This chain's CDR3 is CASSLTSGTTDTQYF. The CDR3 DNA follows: TGTGCCAGCAGCTTAACTAGCGGAACAACAGATACGCAGTATTTT.

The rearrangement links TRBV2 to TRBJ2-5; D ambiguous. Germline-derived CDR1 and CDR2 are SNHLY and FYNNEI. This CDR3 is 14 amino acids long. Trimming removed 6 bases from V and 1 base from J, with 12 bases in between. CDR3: CASSVTFTQETQYF. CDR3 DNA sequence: TGTGCCAGCAGCGTCACATTTACCCAAGAGACCCAGTACTTC.

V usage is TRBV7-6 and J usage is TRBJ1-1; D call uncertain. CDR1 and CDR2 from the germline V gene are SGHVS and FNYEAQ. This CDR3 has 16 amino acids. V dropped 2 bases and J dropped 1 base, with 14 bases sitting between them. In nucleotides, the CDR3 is TGTGCCAGCAGCTTATTTGGTCGGGGAGGGAACACTGAAGCTTTCTTT. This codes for CASSLFGRGGNTEAFF. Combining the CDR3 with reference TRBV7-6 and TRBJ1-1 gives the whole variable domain GAGVSQSPRYKVTKRGQDVALRCDPISGHVSLYWYRQALGQGPEFLTYFNYEAQQDKSGLPNDRFSAERPEGSISTLTIQRTEQRDSAMYRCASSLFGRGGNTEAFFGQGTRLTVV.

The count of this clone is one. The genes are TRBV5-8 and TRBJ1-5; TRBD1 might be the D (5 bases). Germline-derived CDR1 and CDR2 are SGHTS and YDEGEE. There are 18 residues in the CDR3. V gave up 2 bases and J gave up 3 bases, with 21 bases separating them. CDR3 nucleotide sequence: TGTGCCAGCAGCTTTTTGGCGGGACCAAGACGAAACAATCAGCCCCAGCATTTT. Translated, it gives CASSFLAGPRRNNQPQHF.